The next 20 T cell receptor beta chains were all read from a single sample in a study of blood T cell repertoires in COVID-19. Measured with immunoSEQ multiplex PCR; TCRdb has only the in-frame clones, and not every one. This table holds some 300,000 clones, 75% to 90% found once. Sample: PBMCs or T cells enriched from blood (not recorded which). The receptors here all came from a woman in her forties who had recovered from COVID-19.

This chain links TRBV27 with TRBJ2-7; 14 bases align to TRBD2. The length of the CDR3 is 17 residues. V trimming: 2 bases; J trimming: 3 bases; junction bases outside the gene matches: 6. Germline V CDR1 and CDR2: MNHEY, SMNVEV (reference sequence). The CDR3 reads CASSLLGLAGDGYEQYF. CDR3 in DNA: TGTGCCAGCAGTTTACTGGGACTAGCGGGAGACGGCTACGAGCAGTACTTC.

The V and J genes are TRBV30 and TRBJ1-2; 7 bases agree with TRBD1. There are 15 residues in the CDR3. V shed 3 bases, J shed 5 bases, and the junction held 12 bases outside the gene matches. Germline CDR1 is GTSNPN and CDR2 is SVGIG (reference sequence). The CDR3 protein is CAWRTPGGTIYGYTF. CDR3 sequence (DNA): TGTGCCTGGAGGACGCCAGGGGGAACAATTTATGGCTACACCTTC.

The rearrangement links TRBV7-2 to TRBJ1-5; D not certain. V lost 6 bases and J lost 2, with 14 bases in between. CDR3 length: 15 amino acids. CDR1 is SGHTA and CDR2 is FQGNSA in the germline V gene. CDR3 DNA: TGTGCCAGCAGTTTCTCTCTGTATGGCAATCAGCCCCAGCATTTT. Amino acids: CASSFSLYGNQPQHF.

This sequence joins TRBV11-2 and TRBJ2-3; TRBD1 matches at 9 bases. The V segment lost 5 bases and the J segment 1 base; nucleotides outside the gene matches: 4. CDR3 length: 15 amino acids. Germline V gene lookup returns CDR1 SGHAT and CDR2 FQNNGV. This chain's CDR3 is CASSEWDRGTDTQYF. The CDR3 bases are TGTGCCAGCAGCGAATGGGACAGGGGCACAGATACGCAGTATTTT.

This sequence joins TRBV7-2 and TRBJ2-5; D may be TRBD1 (6 bases). This CDR3 comprises 15 residues. V was pared by 2 bases and J by 1 base, with 11 bases between. CDR1 is SGHTA and CDR2 is FQGNSA in the germline V gene. The CDR3 coding sequence is TGTGCCAGCAGCTTAACCGGACAGACCCAAGAGACCCAGTACTTC. It translates to CASSLTGQTQETQYF.

The chain recombines TRBV27 with TRBJ1-6, with D tentatively TRBD1 (5 bases). The CDR3 runs to 17 residues. Trimming took off 1 base at V and 0 bases at J, with 10 bases between the two ends. Per the germline V gene, CDR1 is MNHEY and CDR2 is SMNVEV (reference sequence). The CDR3 DNA reads TGTGCCAGCAGTTTATTCACGACAGACTCCTATAATTCACCCCTCCACTTT. This encodes CASSLFTTDSYNSPLHF.

This chain uses TRBV11-3 with TRBJ2-7, with TRBD1 matching 7 bases. CDR1 and CDR2 from the germline V gene are SGHNT and YENEEA. V lost 6 bases, J lost 0 bases, and 5 bases stayed unmatched. This CDR3 contains 14 residues. The CDR3 reads CASSSGTDSYEQYF. The CDR3 DNA reads as TGTGCCAGCAGTTCCGGGACAGACTCCTACGAGCAGTACTTC.

The chain couples TRBV7-2 to TRBJ2-7; 10 nucleotides align to TRBD2. The J segment lost 1 base and the V segment lost 4 bases, leaving 1 base of the junction unmatched. The CDR3 sequence is 14 residues long. Germline assignment: CDR1 SGHTA and CDR2 FQGNSA. The CDR3 protein is CASSWTSGSYEQYF. The CDR3 DNA follows: TGTGCCAGCAGCTGGACTAGCGGATCCTACGAGCAGTACTTC.

The V call is TRBV9, the J call TRBJ2-3; weak D call: TRBD2 (6 bases). V lost 1 base to trimming and J lost 5 bases, with 8 bases between them. This CDR3 is built from 13 residues. In germline, CDR1 is SGDLS, CDR2 YYNGEE. This CDR3 is CASSVSGVDTQYF. The CDR3 DNA reads TGTGCCAGCAGCGTATCGGGGGTAGATACGCAGTATTTT.

A single count supports this clone. The chain joins TRBV7-9 to TRBJ2-1, with 9 bases that match TRBD2. The CDR3 is 15 amino acids. V shed 7 bases and J 7 bases; nucleotides not matched to a gene: 11. Germline V lookup: CDR1 SEHNR, CDR2 FQNEAQ (reference sequence). The CDR3 coding sequence is TGTGCCAGCACCCAAGCGGGAGGTAACGTAAATGAGCAGTTCTTC. This sequence encodes CASTQAGGNVNEQFF.

The chain combines TRBV4-1 with TRBJ2-7, with 7 bases lining up with TRBD2. With V trimmed by 4 bases and J by 2 bases, 5 bases remained unmatched. CDR3 length equals 14 residues. Looked up from germline, CDR1 is MGHRA and CDR2 is YSYEKL. This CDR3 reads CASSPREEAYEQYF. CDR3 DNA sequence: TGCGCCAGCAGCCCCCGGGAGGAAGCCTACGAGCAGTACTTC.

This clone was counted a single time. The rearrangement uses TRBV28 and TRBJ1-1, with 7 nucleotides matching TRBD1. CDR1 is MDHEN, CDR2 SYDVKM, per germline. Trimming removed 6 bases from V and 1 base from J; junction bases left unmatched: 5. The CDR3 is 14 residues long. CDR3 region: CASSPDRENTEAFF. The CDR3 DNA is TGTGCCAGCAGCCCCGACAGGGAGAACACTGAAGCTTTCTTT.

The chain has TRBV18 and TRBJ2-3; D is possibly TRBD2 (6 bases). CDR1 is KGHSH and CDR2 is LQKENI in the germline V gene. This CDR3 region has 13 residues. The V end was cut by 3 bases, the J end by 6 bases, with 10 bases between. The CDR3 region has the DNA TGTGCCAGCTCACCCGGGGGTCTCGATACGCAGTATTTT. Translated: CASSPGGLDTQYF.

This rearrangement joins TRBV14 to TRBJ1-6; D might be TRBD1 (6 bases). The CDR3 spans 15 residues. Between the trimmed V and J ends, which lost 0 bases and 10 bases, there was a span of 13 bases. Germline V gene lookup returns CDR1 SGHDN and CDR2 FVKESK. CDR3 protein: CASSQDGQGYSPLHF. The CDR3 DNA is TGTGCCAGCAGCCAAGATGGGCAGGGGTACTCACCCCTCCACTTT.

This chain connects TRBV7-9 to TRBJ1-1; D is ambiguous. The CDR3 spans 14 residues. Deletions cut 5 bases from V and 2 bases from J, with 12 bases between. Germline V gene sequence: CDR1 SEHNR, CDR2 FQNEAQ (reference sequence). CDR3 sequence reads: CASSPVSGNTEAFF. Written as DNA, the CDR3 is TGTGCCAGCAGCCCGGTATCAGGTAACACTGAAGCTTTCTTT. Full variable domain (remainder filled in from reference TRBV7-9 and TRBJ1-1): DTGVSQNPRHKITKRGQNVTFRCDPISEHNRLYWYRQTLGQGPEFLTYFQNEAQLEKSRLLSDRFSAERPKGSFSTLEIQRTEQGDSAMYLCASSPVSGNTEAFFGQGTRLTVV.

This clone has only a few counts. For the CDR3, the DNA is TGTGCCAGCAGTTCCCGGGACAGATACTACGAGCAGTACTTC. Amino acid sequence: CASSSRDRYYEQYF. This chain links TRBV7-6 with TRBJ2-7; 7 bases fit TRBD1. The CDR3 loop spans 14 amino acids. J was trimmed by 3 bases and V by 6 bases; bases with no gene match: 8. The germline gives CDR1 SGHVS, CDR2 FNYEAQ.

The chain carries TRBV10-3 and TRBJ2-7, with TRBD2 matching 14 bases. The CDR3 length is 14 residues. With V trimmed by 10 bases and J by 4 bases, 6 bases remained unmatched. Germline V gene lookup returns CDR1 ENHRY and CDR2 SYGVKD. CDR3: CATGGTSGSYEQYF. The CDR3 nucleotides read TGTGCCACCGGGGGGACTAGCGGGAGTTACGAGCAGTACTTC.

The chain couples TRBV24-1 to TRBJ1-5; no clear D. The CDR3 runs 14 residues. Per the germline V gene, CDR1 is KGHDR and CDR2 is SFDVKD. With 3 bases removed from V and 6 bases from J, the gap between germline ends came to 11 bases. The CDR3 sequence: CATSDQAVSQPQHF. In nucleotides, the CDR3 is TGTGCCACCAGTGATCAAGCGGTGAGTCAGCCCCAGCATTTT.

The V gene is TRBV14, the J gene TRBJ2-3; a weak D match, TRBD2 (6 bases). This CDR3 region has 14 residues. The germline V and J ends were trimmed by 5 bases and 3 bases, with 12 bases remaining between them. Per the germline V gene, CDR1 is SGHDN and CDR2 is FVKESK. The CDR3 region has the DNA TGTGCCAGCAGCGGCGGGGTAGCAACAGATACGCAGTATTTT. This gives the protein CASSGGVATDTQYF.

V is TRBV18 and J is TRBJ1-2; TRBD1 is a possible D gene (6 bases). The germline V and J ends were trimmed by 3 bases and 4 bases, with 12 bases remaining between them. This CDR3 is built from 14 residues. Germline CDR1 and CDR2: KGHSH and LQKENI. This CDR3 reads CASSPDRTSYGYTF. For the CDR3, the DNA is TGTGCCAGCTCACCCGACAGGACCTCCTATGGCTACACCTTC. Full variable domain (rest looked up from reference TRBV18 and TRBJ1-2): NAGVMQNPRHLVRRRGQEARLRCSPMKGHSHVYWYRQLPEEGLKFMVYLQKENIIDESGMPKERFSAEFPKEGPSILRIQQVVRGDSAAYFCASSPDRTSYGYTFGSGTRLTVV.